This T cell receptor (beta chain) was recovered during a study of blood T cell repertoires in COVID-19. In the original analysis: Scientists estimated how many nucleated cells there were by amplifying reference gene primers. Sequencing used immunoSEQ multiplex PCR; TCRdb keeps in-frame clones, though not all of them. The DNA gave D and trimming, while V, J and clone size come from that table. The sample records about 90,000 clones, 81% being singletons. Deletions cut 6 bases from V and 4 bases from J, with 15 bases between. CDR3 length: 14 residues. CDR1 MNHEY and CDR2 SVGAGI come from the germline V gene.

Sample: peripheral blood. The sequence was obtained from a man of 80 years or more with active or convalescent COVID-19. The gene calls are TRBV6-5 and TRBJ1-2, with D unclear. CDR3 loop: CASRASGSSYGYTF. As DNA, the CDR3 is TGTGCCAGCAGGGCCAGCGGGTCAAGCTATGGCTACACCTTC.